Following are 12 T cell receptor beta chains from one sample sequenced in a study of blood T cell repertoires in COVID-19. Using immunoSEQ multiplex PCR, the repertoire was profiled, and TCRdb retains in-frame clones only, with some absent. The sample contains under 200,000 clones, around 87% of which appear only once. The material sequenced was peripheral blood. Every receptor here comes from a man in his forties with active or convalescent COVID-19.

The V and J genes are TRBV18 and TRBJ2-5; the match to TRBD2 covers 7 bases. The CDR3 loop spans 15 amino acids. Germline CDR1 reads KGHSH; CDR2 reads LQKENI. V shed 3 bases and J 4 bases; nucleotides not matched to a gene: 8. This CDR3 is CASSPAGEGAETQYF. The DNA of the CDR3 is TGTGCCAGCTCACCCGCCGGGGAGGGTGCAGAGACCCAGTACTTC.

Note on this clone: A junction boundary mismatches the germline segment, possibly from a read error. The chain couples TRBV7-7 to TRBJ2-3, with D perhaps matching TRBD1 (6 bases). CDR1 SSHAT and CDR2 FNYEAQ come from the germline V gene (reference sequence). CDR3 length: 14 amino acids. The CDR3 DNA sequence: TGTGCTAGCAGCCCGACAGGTCTAGCAGATACGCAGTATTTT. Residues: CASSPTGLADTQYF. Looking up the rest from reference TRBV7-7 and TRBJ2-3 gives the full variable domain: GAGVSQSPRYKVTKRGQDVTLRCDPISSHATLYWYQQALGQGPEFLTYFNYEAQPDKSGLPSDRFSAERPEGSISTLTIQRTEQRDSAMYRCASSPTGLADTQYFGPGTRLTVL.

This clone qualifies as medium-sized (0.01 to 0.1%). V usage is TRBV4-2 and J usage is TRBJ2-1; a possible D gene is TRBD2 (5 bases). This CDR3 is built from 16 residues. Per the germline V gene, CDR1 is LGHNA and CDR2 is YNFKEQ. The ends were cut back, 3 bases at V and 3 bases at J, with 15 bases in the middle. The CDR3 sequence is CASSQDFPGDYNEQFF. The CDR3 nucleotides are TGTGCCAGCAGCCAGGACTTCCCGGGCGACTACAATGAGCAGTTCTTC.

The chain couples TRBV5-1 to TRBJ2-1; the match to TRBD1 covers 8 bases. The CDR3 consists of 15 residues. CDR1 and CDR2 (germline): SGHRS, YFSETQ. After removal of 6 bases from V and 7 bases from J, the junction contained 12 bases not matched to a gene. The DNA for the CDR3 is TGCGCCAGCACCCCCGCGACAGGGGCGCAGAATGAGCAGTTCTTC. Its translation is CASTPATGAQNEQFF.

The chain recombines TRBV27 with TRBJ1-6; D may be TRBD1 (6 bases). The CDR3 has 13 residues. Germline CDR1 and CDR2: MNHEY and SMNVEV (reference sequence). Trimming removed 6 bases at V and 10 bases at J, with 13 bases between. The CDR3 sequence: CASSPRQVSPLHF. The CDR3, as DNA: TGTGCCAGCAGCCCCAGACAGGTCTCACCCCTCCACTTT.

The genes are TRBV11-2 and TRBJ2-1; D call uncertain. The CDR3 covers 18 residues. Per germline, CDR1 SGHAT and CDR2 FQNNGV. Trimming removed 1 base at V and 6 bases at J, with 22 bases between. CDR3 nucleotide sequence: TGTGCCAGCAGCTTAGCTTCGGCAGCCTTTACTAATCTCAATGAGCAGTTCTTC. This gives the protein CASSLASAAFTNLNEQFF.

The J gene is TRBJ2-7, the V gene TRBV7-2; the D is unclear. The CDR3 consists of 17 residues. The germline V and J ends were trimmed by 0 bases and 0 bases, with 15 bases remaining between them. CDR1 is SGHTA, CDR2 FQGNSA, per germline. The CDR3 sequence is CASSLARRLISSYEQYF. CDR3 nucleotide sequence: TGTGCCAGCAGCTTAGCCCGGCGACTTATCAGCTCCTACGAGCAGTACTTC. The whole variable domain, filled in from reference TRBV7-2 and TRBJ2-7, reads GAGVSQSPSNKVTEKGKDVELRCDPISGHTALYWYRQSLGQGLEFLIYFQGNSAPDKSGLPSDRFSAERTGGSVSTLTIQRTQQEDSAVYLCASSLARRLISSYEQYFGPGTRLTVT.

J is TRBJ1-1 and V is TRBV5-5; no firm D call. The CDR3 covers 13 residues. Germline V gives CDR1 SGHKS, CDR2 YYEKEE (reference sequence). V lost 4 bases and J lost 1, with 8 bases in between. In DNA form, the CDR3 reads TGTGCCAGCAGCCCAGTAACGAACACTGAAGCTTTCTTT. Translation gives CASSPVTNTEAFF. The complete variable domain, with remaining parts taken from reference TRBV5-5 and TRBJ1-1, reads DAGVTQSPTHLIKTRGQQVTLRCSPISGHKSVSWYQQVLGQGPQFIFQYYEKEERGRGNFPDRFSARQFPNYSSELNVNALLLGDSALYLCASSPVTNTEAFFGQGTRLTVV.

V usage is TRBV30 and J usage is TRBJ1-2; 9 bases are a match to TRBD1. Germline loops: CDR1 GTSNPN, CDR2 SVGIG (reference sequence). Trimming at V came to 4 bases and at J to 11 bases, leaving 11 bases not matched to a gene. The CDR3 has 13 residues. DNA of the CDR3: TGTGCCTGGAAGCTACCGGGACAGGGACGTTACACCTTC. It codes for CAWKLPGQGRYTF.

The chain uses TRBV12-5 and TRBJ2-7; tentatively, D is TRBD1 (6 bases). V was clipped by 1 base and J by 5 bases, with 12 bases between them. Germline V gives CDR1 LGHNT, CDR2 FRNRAP. This CDR3 region has 14 residues. CDR3 nucleotide sequence: TGTGCTAGTGGTTTGGACTACAGGGATCACGAGCAGTACTTC. This translates into CASGLDYRDHEQYF.

This clone was observed once. The chain combines TRBV5-1 with TRBJ2-7, with 7 bases matching TRBD1. Germline V CDR1 and CDR2: SGHRS, YFSETQ. Trimming at V came to 2 bases and at J to 6 bases, leaving 11 bases not matched to a gene. The CDR3 runs 15 residues. CDR3 residues: CASSLGSAGGREQYF. The CDR3 region has the DNA TGCGCCAGCAGCTTAGGCTCGGCAGGGGGTCGCGAGCAGTACTTC.

This clone occurred a few times. This chain links TRBV29-1 with TRBJ1-2; a weak D match, TRBD1 (5 bases). The CDR3 extends over 14 amino acids. The germline V gene encodes CDR1 SQVTM and CDR2 ANQGSEA. Trimming removed 4 bases from V and 5 bases from J, with 17 bases in between. CDR3 loop: CSVGSDLGGYGYTF. In DNA, the CDR3 is TGCAGCGTTGGCTCGGACCTCGGGGGGTATGGCTACACCTTC. Looking up the rest from reference TRBV29-1 and TRBJ1-2 gives the full variable domain: SAVISQKPSRDICQRGTSLTIQCQVDSQVTMMFWYRQQPGQSLTLIATANQGSEATYESGFVIDKFPISRPNLTFSTLTVSNMSPEDSSIYLCSVGSDLGGYGYTFGSGTRLTVV.